This T cell receptor beta chain was recorded in a study of T cells after yellow fever vaccination. Trimming took off 2 bases at V and 0 bases at J, with 8 bases between the two ends. The V gene's germline CDR1 is MGHRA and CDR2 YSYEKL. This CDR3 is 16 amino acids long. TCRdb redid the calling of the 5' RACE reads with MiXCR, one entry per CDR3 protein. This sample has 300,000 to 350,000 distinct CDR3 sequences, with roughly 8.3% found just once. There are a few counts of this clonotype. This clonotype was sampled from a man between 18 and 29 years old who received the YFV17D yellow fever vaccine. Sequenced here: PBMCs, sampled approximately 40 days after the first yellow fever vaccination. The chain is built from TRBV4-1 and TRBJ1-6, with D hard to call. CDR3: CASSQKSSSYNSPLHF. CDR3 coding DNA: TGCGCCAGCAGCCAAAAGTCGAGCTCCTATAATTCACCCCTCCACTTT.